The sequence of this TCR beta chain was determined in a study of blood T cells in healthy people across ages. Study observations and caveats: Diversity estimated from one million T cells was considered an underestimate.

Germline loops: CDR1 LNHNV, CDR2 YYDKDF (reference sequence). The CDR3 contains 15 residues. With 6 bases removed from V and 5 bases from J, the gap between germline ends came to 17 bases. A second about 7 to 11 cycle PCR used barcoded and J-beta primers. TCRdb reanalysed the 5' RACE reads using MiXCR and keeps one entry per CDR3 protein. The sample has about 1.1 million distinct CDR3 sequences; more than 30% are singletons. This clonotype was detected a few times. Its antigen is undetermined. The sequence was obtained from a man in his late teens or twenties in good health. The chain employs TRBV15 and TRBJ2-1, with a possible D match to TRBD1 (5 bases). The sequenced material came from blood. The CDR3, as DNA: TGTGCCACCAGTTTGAATCACAGGAACGACAATGAGCAGTTCTTC. Protein product: CATSLNHRNDNEQFF.